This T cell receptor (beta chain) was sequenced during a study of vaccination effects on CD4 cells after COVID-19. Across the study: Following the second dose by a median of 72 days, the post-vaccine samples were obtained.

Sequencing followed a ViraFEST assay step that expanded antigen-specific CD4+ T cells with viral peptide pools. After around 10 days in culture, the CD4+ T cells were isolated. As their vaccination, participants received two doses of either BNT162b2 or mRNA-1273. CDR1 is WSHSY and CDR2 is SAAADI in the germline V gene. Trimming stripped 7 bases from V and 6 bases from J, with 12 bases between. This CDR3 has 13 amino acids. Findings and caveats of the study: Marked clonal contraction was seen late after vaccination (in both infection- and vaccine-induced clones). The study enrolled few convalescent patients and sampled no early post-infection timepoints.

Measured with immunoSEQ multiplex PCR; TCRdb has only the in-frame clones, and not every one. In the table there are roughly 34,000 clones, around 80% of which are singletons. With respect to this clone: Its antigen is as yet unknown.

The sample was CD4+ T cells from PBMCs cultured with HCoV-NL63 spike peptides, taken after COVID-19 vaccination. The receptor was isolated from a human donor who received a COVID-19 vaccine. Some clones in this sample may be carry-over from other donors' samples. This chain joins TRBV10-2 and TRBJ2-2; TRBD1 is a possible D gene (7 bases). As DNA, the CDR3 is TGCGCCAGCACGGAGGGGGCCGCCGGGGAGCTGTTTTTT. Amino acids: CASTEGAAGELFF.